The 9 T cell receptor beta chains given below trace back to one sample, sequenced in a study of blood T cell repertoires in COVID-19. Sequenced by immunoSEQ multiplex PCR; TCRdb stores in-frame clones only, minus some. The table lists roughly 100,000 clones, roughly four fifths of them singletons. Sequenced material: peripheral blood. The receptor set was obtained from a woman of 80 years or more with active or convalescent COVID-19.

This CDR3 is CASSFKGQGLSYTF. The CDR3 region has the DNA TGTGCCAGCAGTTTTAAGGGACAGGGGTTAAGCTACACCTTC. This chain uses TRBV28 with TRBJ1-2; 10 bases agree with TRBD1. The germline V gene has CDR1 MDHEN and CDR2 SYDVKM. V gave up 3 bases and J gave up 9 bases; unmatched junction bases: 7. The CDR3 covers 14 residues.

The chain carries TRBV7-9 and TRBJ1-3; no firm D call. Germline V lookup: CDR1 SEHNR, CDR2 FQNEAQ (reference sequence). This CDR3 region has 14 residues. With 5 bases removed from V and 4 bases from J, the gap between germline ends came to 12 bases. The CDR3 is CASSATTEGNTIYF. The CDR3, as DNA: TGTGCCAGCAGCGCAACGACTGAAGGAAACACCATATATTTT.

This rearrangement joins TRBV19 to TRBJ1-2; 10 nucleotides match TRBD1. Germline V gene data show CDR1 as LNHDA and CDR2 as SQIVND (reference sequence). V lost 3 bases to trimming and J lost 4 bases; unmatched junction nucleotides: 11. The CDR3 has 17 amino acids. Here the CDR3 reads CASSIFNRDRGGYGYTF. CDR3 nucleotide sequence: TGTGCCAGTAGTATTTTCAACCGGGACAGGGGTGGCTATGGCTACACCTTC.

This clone showed up just a few times. The rearrangement uses TRBV9 and TRBJ2-1, with D maybe TRBD2 (5 bases). CDR3 size: 14 residues. Trimming took off 4 bases at V and 6 bases at J, with 14 bases between the two ends. Per germline, CDR1 SGDLS and CDR2 YYNGEE. Here the CDR3 DNA reads TGTGCCAGCAGCCTCTCCCCGGGGAGCAATGAGCAGTTCTTC. Its protein is CASSLSPGSNEQFF.

J is TRBJ1-5 and V is TRBV6-5; D remains ambiguous. This CDR3 is 14 amino acids long. Germline V gene sequence: CDR1 MNHEY, CDR2 SVGAGI. Deletions cut 2 bases from V and 7 bases from J, with 12 bases between. CDR3 nucleotide sequence: TGTGCCAGCAGTTACGGGTACTCGGGGCAGCCCCAGCATTTT. Its translation is CASSYGYSGQPQHF.

V is TRBV14 and J is TRBJ2-1; possibly TRBD2 for D (7 bases). CDR3 size: 16 residues. V was cut by 2 bases and J by 3 bases, with 14 bases left in between. Germline CDR1 reads SGHDN; CDR2 reads FVKESK. The CDR3 sequence: CASSQKRGADYNEQFF. The CDR3 coding sequence is TGTGCCAGCAGCCAAAAACGGGGGGCCGACTACAATGAGCAGTTCTTC.

The J gene is TRBJ1-2, the V gene TRBV28; 9 bases line up with TRBD1. CDR1 and CDR2 (germline): MDHEN, SYDVKM. V dropped 4 bases and J dropped 4; count of bases not matched to a gene: 10. CDR3 length: 16 residues. CDR3 nucleotides: TGTGCCAGCAGTTCAACACACAGGGGGCGCATCTATGGCTACACCTTC. This sequence encodes CASSSTHRGRIYGYTF.

This clone was found once. The chain employs TRBV5-6 and TRBJ2-7, with TRBD2 matching 10 bases. V was clipped by 0 bases and J by 3 bases; unmatched bases: 0. Germline-derived CDR1 and CDR2 are SGHDT and YYEEEE. The CDR3 is 14 amino acids. The CDR3: CASSLGTSGYEQYF. DNA for the CDR3: TGTGCCAGCAGCTTGGGGACTAGCGGCTACGAGCAGTACTTC.

The rearrangement joins TRBV7-6 to TRBJ2-2; no firm D call. The CDR3 covers 15 residues. Germline lookup yields CDR1 SGHVS and CDR2 FNYEAQ. V was pared by 2 bases and J by 1 base, with 8 bases between. CDR3 DNA: TGTGCCAGCAGCTTAAATATCGGGAACACCGGGGAGCTGTTTTTT. This translates into CASSLNIGNTGELFF.